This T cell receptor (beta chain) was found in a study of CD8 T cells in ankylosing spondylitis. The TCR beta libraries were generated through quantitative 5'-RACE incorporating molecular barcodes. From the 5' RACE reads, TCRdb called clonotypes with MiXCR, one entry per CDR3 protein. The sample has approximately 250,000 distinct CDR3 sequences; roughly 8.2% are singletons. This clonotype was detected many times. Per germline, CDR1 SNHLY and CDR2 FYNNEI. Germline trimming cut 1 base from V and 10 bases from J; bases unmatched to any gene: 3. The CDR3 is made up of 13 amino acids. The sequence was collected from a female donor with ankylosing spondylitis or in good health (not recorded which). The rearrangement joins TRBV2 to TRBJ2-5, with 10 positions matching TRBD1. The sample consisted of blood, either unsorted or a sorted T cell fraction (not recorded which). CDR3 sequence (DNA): TGTGCCAGCAGTGAAGTAGGACAGGGGGACCAGTACTTC. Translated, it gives CASSEVGQGDQYF.